A selection of T cell receptor beta chains follows, all from one sample in a study of shared clonotypes between healthy human individuals. The repertoire was sequenced with immunoSEQ multiplex PCR; TCRdb's copy has only in-frame clones and lacks some. The sample lists about 1,900,000 clones, over 85% seen once, with less than 1.5% in the top ten. The sequencing sample was made of naive CD8+ T cells sorted from blood. The receptors shown here come from a man aged 18 to 30 in good health. CDR3s include the opening cysteine and the closing phenylalanine or tryptophan. A D gene is named only where the DNA matches it firmly. Rows give clone size only sometimes, using once, few, many, or a class for an expanded clone.

TRBV14	.	.	TRBJ1-3	CASSQRRYQADF	TGTGCCAGCAGCCAGAGAAGGTACCAGGCGGATTTT
TRBV4-1	.	.	TRBJ1-1	CASSLPGDTEAFF	TGCGCCAGCAGCCTTCCAGGGGACACTGAAGCTTTCTTT
TRBV28	TRBD2	once	TRBJ2-3	CASSPPPWRETADTQYF	TGTGCCAGCAGTCCCCCCCCCTGGCGGGAGACCGCAGATACGCAGTATTTT
TRBV6-1	TRBD1	.	TRBJ1-5	CASSEGTGTSQPQHF	TGTGCCAGCAGTGAAGGGACAGGTACTTCCCAGCCCCAGCATTTT
TRBV11-2	TRBD2	.	TRBJ2-1	CASSPNSGSSYNEQFF	TGTGCCAGCAGCCCCAATAGCGGGAGCTCCTACAATGAGCAGTTCTTC
TRBV2	.	.	TRBJ1-5	CASSPAEGFWSNQPQHF	TGTGCCAGCAGTCCCGCCGAGGGGTTTTGGAGCAATCAGCCCCAGCATTTT
TRBV5-4	.	once	TRBJ2-5	CASSLVLSGETQYF	TGTGCCAGCAGCTTGGTCCTATCGGGGGAGACCCAGTACTTC
TRBV9	.	.	TRBJ1-2	CASSVAETGENYGYTF	TGTGCCAGCAGCGTAGCTGAGACGGGGGAAAACTATGGCTACACCTTC
TRBV15	TRBD2	.	TRBJ2-1	CATSAGTSVSNEQFF	TGTGCCACCAGCGCCGGGACTAGCGTTTCCAATGAGCAGTTCTTC
TRBV30	TRBD1	few	TRBJ2-2	CAWSVQGAGELFF	TGTGCCTGGAGTGTACAGGGGGCCGGGGAGCTGTTTTTT
TRBV30	TRBD1	.	TRBJ2-3	CAWSAGTASTDTQYF	TGTGCCTGGAGTGCGGGGACAGCCAGCACAGATACGCAGTATTTT
TRBV12-5	TRBD2	.	TRBJ2-1	CASGSLLGGTSGKGEQFF	TGTGCTAGTGGTTCGCTATTAGGGGGTACTAGCGGGAAAGGGGAGCAGTTCTTC
TRBV30	.	.	TRBJ1-6	CAWSVNSPLHF	TGTGCCTGGAGTGTTAATTCACCCCTCCACTTT
TRBV27	.	.	TRBJ2-7	CASSPTGTYEQYF	TGTGCCAGCAGTCCTACAGGGACCTACGAGCAGTACTTC
TRBV27	.	.	TRBJ1-6	CASSVGREYNSPLHF	TGTGCCAGCAGTGTCGGGAGAGAATATAATTCACCCCTCCACTTT
TRBV5-1	.	.	TRBJ2-1	CASSLGGHSSYNEQFF	TGCGCCAGCAGCTTGGGAGGTCATAGCTCCTACAATGAGCAGTTCTTC
TRBV21-1	.	.	TRBJ2-1	CASSPAVDPDNEQFF	TGTGCCAGCAGCCCGGCTGTGGACCCTGACAATGAGCAGTTCTTC
TRBV6-6	.	.	TRBJ1-6	CASSYGDGSNSPLHF	TGTGCCAGCAGTTACGGGGACGGGAGTAATTCACCCCTCCACTTT
TRBV9	.	.	TRBJ2-7	CASSVGGGTSGEQYF	TGTGCCAGCAGCGTAGGAGGGGGTACCTCCGGAGAGCAGTACTTC
TRBV9	.	.	TRBJ2-1	CASRGTTVASSYNEQFF	TGTGCCAGCAGGGGAACCACCGTGGCGAGCTCCTACAATGAGCAGTTCTTC
TRBV4-1	.	once	TRBJ1-6	CASSQTVLTGYNSPLHF	TGCGCCAGCAGCCAAACGGTACTGACAGGATATAATTCACCCCTCCACTTT
TRBV4-1	.	once	TRBJ2-3	CASSHNGWEGASTDTQYF	TGCGCCAGCAGCCATAACGGTTGGGAGGGGGCTAGCACAGATACGCAGTATTTT
TRBV11-2	.	.	TRBJ2-7	CASSKEGSSYEQYF	TGTGCCAGCAGCAAAGAGGGGAGCTCCTACGAGCAGTACTTC
TRBV11-2	TRBD2	.	TRBJ2-1	CASNLGAGGLNNEQFF	TGTGCCAGCAACCTGGGCGCGGGAGGACTGAACAATGAGCAGTTCTTC
TRBV10-3	.	.	TRBJ2-7	CAISESSEQGYEQYF	TGTGCCATCAGTGAGTCGAGCGAACAGGGTTACGAGCAGTACTTC
TRBV19	TRBD1	.	TRBJ2-7	CASSNRDRASAGYYEQYF	TGTGCCAGTAGCAACCGGGACAGGGCATCGGCGGGGTACTACGAGCAGTACTTC
TRBV4-3	.	.	TRBJ2-3	CASSQVLGDTQYF	TGCGCCAGCAGCCAGGTCCTGGGGGATACGCAGTATTTT
TRBV9	TRBD2	.	TRBJ2-1	CASSGTSWGQFF	TGTGCCAGCAGCGGGACTAGCTGGGGGCAGTTCTTC
TRBV11-2	TRBD1	.	TRBJ1-2	CASSLQDRGPAHGYTF	TGTGCCAGCAGCTTGCAAGACAGGGGGCCCGCCCATGGCTACACCTTC
TRBV27	.	.	TRBJ1-1	CASSLDLNTEAFF	TGTGCCAGCAGTTTAGACTTGAACACTGAAGCTTTCTTT
TRBV27	TRBD2	.	TRBJ2-5	CASRSSGVSETQYF	TGTGCCAGCAGGAGTAGCGGGGTTTCGGAGACCCAGTACTTC
TRBV5-4	.	.	TRBJ1-1	CASSELDSNTEAFF	TGTGCCAGCAGCGAACTGGACAGTAACACTGAAGCTTTCTTT
TRBV7-9	TRBD1	.	TRBJ2-7	CASSLGQDDYEQYF	TGTGCCAGCAGCTTGGGACAGGACGATTACGAGCAGTACTTC
TRBV9	.	.	TRBJ2-1	CASSVAAGNYNEQFF	TGTGCCAGCAGCGTAGCGGCGGGAAACTACAATGAGCAGTTCTTC
TRBV4-1	.	.	TRBJ2-7	CASSPDQGLGIYEQYF	TGCGCCAGCAGCCCGGATCAGGGACTGGGAATCTACGAGCAGTACTTC
TRBV6-5	TRBD1	.	TRBJ2-7	CASSYGTGGNEQYF	TGTGCCAGCAGTTACGGGACAGGGGGCAACGAGCAGTACTTC
TRBV11-2	TRBD2	.	TRBJ2-7	CASSLLGTSNEQYF	TGTGCCAGCAGCTTACTAGGGACTAGCAACGAGCAGTACTTC
TRBV7-8	.	.	TRBJ2-7	CASSLALEGEGFYEQYF	TGTGCCAGCAGCTTAGCGCTCGAGGGGGAGGGTTTCTACGAGCAGTACTTC
TRBV11-3	TRBD2	.	TRBJ2-1	CASSSAGAYNEQFF	TGTGCCAGCAGCTCCGCGGGAGCCTACAATGAGCAGTTCTTC
TRBV13	.	.	TRBJ1-3	CASSLGREGSSGNTIYF	TGTGCCAGCAGCTTAGGCAGGGAGGGGTCCTCTGGAAACACCATATATTTT